The clone carrying this T cell receptor beta chain came up many times. As yet, its antigen is unknown. The CDR3 totals 15 residues. Germline CDR1 and CDR2: DFQATT and SNEGSKA (reference sequence). Trimming shortened V by 3 bases and J by 0 bases, and 13 bases separated the two germline ends. This sample stems from a study of blood T cells in healthy people across ages. PCR was performed a second time for about 6 to 12 cycles using a sample-barcoded 5' primer and a J-beta primer mix. Each CDR3 protein gets one entry after TCRdb re-called the 5' RACE reads with MiXCR. Of a few hundred thousand distinct CDR3 sequences detected, approximately 47% appear once; the ten largest clones hold around 53%. Study results and caveats: A greater number of naive CD4+ cells and higher diversity distinguished long-lived donors from aged donors.

The rearrangement joins TRBV20-1 to TRBJ2-3; D might be TRBD2 (5 bases). This receptor was taken from a man in his 60s in good health. Sequencing input: blood. CDR3 DNA: TGCAGTGCTAGCCTCCGGGGTATCAGCACAGATACGCAGTATTTT. This sequence encodes CSASLRGISTDTQYF.